These 19 T cell receptor beta chains share one sample of origin, sequenced in a study of somatic mutations in cytotoxic T cells in rheumatoid arthritis. TCRdb's copy holds only in-frame clones and misses some; the assay was immunoSEQ multiplex PCR. The repertoire has about 20,000 clones, around 84% of them found once; the top ten carry approximately 19%. Sequences were obtained from CD8+ T cells sorted from blood. These receptors were collected from a woman between 50 and 59 years old in good health.

The V and J genes are TRBV9 and TRBJ2-5; tentatively, D is TRBD2 (5 bases). There are 15 residues in the CDR3. Germline values: CDR1 SGDLS, CDR2 YYNGEE. Trimming shortened V by 4 bases and J by 5 bases, and 18 bases separated the two germline ends. CDR3 sequence (DNA): TGTGCCAGCAGCTCTATAGGGAGCCCCGGGGAGACCCAGTACTTC. Protein sequence: CASSSIGSPGETQYF.

The V call is TRBV6-4, the J call TRBJ2-3, with 11 nucleotides matching TRBD2. From germline, CDR1 is MRHNA and CDR2 SNTAGT. The J segment lost 4 bases and the V segment lost 0 bases, leaving 0 bases of the junction unmatched. The CDR3 has 15 residues. CDR3 in amino acids: CASSDSSGGADTQYF. The DNA for the CDR3 is TGTGCCAGCAGTGACTCTAGCGGGGGGGCAGATACGCAGTATTTT.

The V and J genes are TRBV7-2 and TRBJ2-7; D tentatively reads TRBD1 or TRBD2 (5 bases each). This CDR3 is 17 amino acids long. V was trimmed by 1 base and J by 2 bases, leaving 18 bases between them. CDR1 is SGHTA, CDR2 FQGNSA, per germline. The DNA for the CDR3 is TGTGCCAGCAGCTTAGAAGTCCCCGGGGCGCCACCCTACGAGCAGTACTTC. This codes for CASSLEVPGAPPYEQYF.

The chain couples TRBV19 to TRBJ2-4; the D is unclear. There are 13 residues in the CDR3. The germline CDR1 and CDR2 sequences are LNHDA and SQIVND (reference sequence). V lost 2 bases, J lost 8 bases, and 10 bases lay in between. CDR3 in amino acids: CASSIRSGDIQYF. CDR3 nucleotides: TGTGCCAGTAGTATAAGGAGTGGGGACATTCAGTACTTC.

The chain joins TRBV30 to TRBJ2-3, with 8 nucleotides matching TRBD2. The CDR3 is 19 amino acids. Germline loops: CDR1 GTSNPN, CDR2 SVGIG (reference sequence). J was trimmed by 8 bases and V by 7 bases; bases with no gene match: 29. The CDR3 nucleotides are TGTGCCTCCACTCCGATCGGGGAACGGGGGGGCGGAGGTTTCGGTACGCAGTATTTT. This encodes CASTPIGERGGGGFGTQYF.

The chain carries TRBV7-6 and TRBJ1-3, with unresolved D. The CDR3 sequence is 17 residues long. V gave up 2 bases and J gave up 0 bases, with 14 bases separating them. Germline CDR1 is SGHVS and CDR2 is FNYEAQ. The CDR3 DNA sequence: TGTGCCAGCAGCTTATGGACTTTGTCGTACTCTGGAAACACCATATATTTT. Translated: CASSLWTLSYSGNTIYF. The variable domain in full, completed from reference TRBV7-6 and TRBJ1-3, reads GAGVSQSPRYKVTKRGQDVALRCDPISGHVSLYWYRQALGQGPEFLTYFNYEAQQDKSGLPNDRFSAERPEGSISTLTIQRTEQRDSAMYRCASSLWTLSYSGNTIYFGEGSWLTVV.

V and J are TRBV28 and TRBJ1-5; maybe TRBD1 (6 bases). Germline CDR1 reads MDHEN; CDR2 reads SYDVKM. The CDR3 totals 13 residues. V dropped 6 bases and J dropped 10 bases, with 16 bases sitting between them. This CDR3 is CASSPQGLVPQHF. In DNA form, the CDR3 reads TGTGCCAGCAGCCCACAGGGTTTAGTACCCCAGCATTTT.

V usage is TRBV7-2 and J usage is TRBJ2-7; D is ambiguous. Germline V gene lookup returns CDR1 SGHTA and CDR2 FQGNSA. The CDR3 has 14 amino acids. V lost 7 bases to trimming and J lost 6 bases, with 19 bases between them. The chain's CDR3 is CASTLGGPGPEQYF. The CDR3 DNA reads as TGTGCCAGCACCCTAGGTGGGCCCGGGCCCGAGCAGTACTTC.

The chain has TRBV11-2 and TRBJ2-5; D remains ambiguous. The V end was cut by 1 base, the J end by 4 bases, with 10 bases between. Per the germline V gene, CDR1 is SGHAT and CDR2 is FQNNGV. This CDR3 has 14 amino acids. The CDR3, as DNA: TGTGCCAGCAGCTTAGCGCAATGGACAGAGACCCAGTACTTC. The encoded protein is CASSLAQWTETQYF.

V is TRBV11-2 and J is TRBJ2-3, with D maybe TRBD1 (5 bases). Germline V gene data show CDR1 as SGHAT and CDR2 as FQNNGV. V dropped 5 bases and J dropped 0 bases, with 18 bases sitting between them. The CDR3 covers 17 residues. The CDR3 DNA reads TGTGCCAGCAGCAAAGGGGTCGGCCTTTCTAGCACAGATACGCAGTATTTT. The encoded protein is CASSKGVGLSSTDTQYF.

J is TRBJ2-1 and V is TRBV7-9; 9 nucleotides line up with TRBD1. The length of the CDR3 is 16 residues. The V gene's germline CDR1 is SEHNR and CDR2 FQNEAQ (reference sequence). Trimming removed 4 bases from V and 3 bases from J; junction bases left unmatched: 7. CDR3 sequence reads: CASSSNRDRDYNEQFF. The CDR3 DNA reads TGTGCCAGCAGCTCTAACCGGGACAGGGACTACAATGAGCAGTTCTTC.

V gene TRBV28 combines with J gene TRBJ2-4; 7 nucleotides align to TRBD1. This CDR3 region has 16 residues. After removal of 5 bases from V and 3 bases from J, the junction contained 10 bases not matched to a gene. Germline V gives CDR1 MDHEN, CDR2 SYDVKM. The CDR3 loop reads CASSNPEGGIKNIQYF. The CDR3 coding sequence is TGTGCCAGCAGTAACCCCGAAGGGGGCATCAAAAACATTCAGTACTTC.

CDR3 region: CASSRANTEAFF. In DNA, the CDR3 is TGCGCCAGCAGCCGAGCGAACACTGAAGCTTTCTTT. This chain uses TRBV4-1 with TRBJ1-1; D unclear. Trimming shortened V by 4 bases and J by 1 base, and 4 bases separated the two germline ends. The CDR3 contains 12 residues. The germline V gene encodes CDR1 MGHRA and CDR2 YSYEKL.

This chain's CDR3 is CASSDSPGQFYGYTF. The CDR3 coding sequence is TGTGCCAGCAGTGACTCCCCGGGACAGTTCTATGGCTACACCTTC. The chain couples TRBV6-4 to TRBJ1-2, with 7 bases that match TRBD1. V gave up 0 bases and J gave up 4 bases; unmatched junction bases: 5. CDR3 length: 15 residues. In germline, CDR1 is MRHNA, CDR2 SNTAGT.

This rearrangement joins TRBV15 to TRBJ1-1, with D tentatively TRBD1 (6 bases). The V gene lost 5 bases and the J gene lost 1 base, with 14 bases spanning the gap. There are 15 residues in the CDR3. The germline V gene encodes CDR1 LNHNV and CDR2 YYDKDF (reference sequence). In nucleotides, the CDR3 is TGTGCCACCAGCGAATCCGGGACAACGAACACTGAAGCTTTCTTT. Its protein is CATSESGTTNTEAFF. Supplemented by reference TRBV15 and TRBJ1-1, the full variable domain reads DAMVIQNPRYQVTQFGKPVTLSCSQTLNHNVMYWYQQKSSQAPKLLFHYYDKDFNNEADTPDNFQSRRPNTSFCFLDIRSPGLGDTAMYLCATSESGTTNTEAFFGQGTRLTVV.

The V and J genes are TRBV27 and TRBJ2-3, with 9 bases lining up with TRBD1. This CDR3 is 15 amino acids long. CDR1 and CDR2 (germline): MNHEY, SMNVEV (reference sequence). Trimming removed 3 bases from V and 6 bases from J; junction bases left unmatched: 7. The CDR3 spells CASSLTGGLADTQYF. CDR3 DNA: TGTGCCAGCAGTTTGACAGGGGGGTTAGCGGATACGCAGTATTTT.

The chain recombines TRBV6-6 with TRBJ2-1, with 14 bases lining up with TRBD2. Germline loops: CDR1 MNHNY, CDR2 SVGAGI (reference sequence). The CDR3 has 13 amino acids. V trimming: 0 bases; J trimming: 14 bases; junction bases outside the gene matches: 0. The chain's CDR3 is CASSYSTSGGEFF. CDR3 DNA: TGTGCCAGCAGTTACTCGACTAGCGGGGGGGAGTTCTTC.

In its sample, this clone was seen a few times. The chain couples TRBV5-1 to TRBJ1-1; D uncertain. The germline gives CDR1 SGHRS, CDR2 YFSETQ. Deletions cut 4 bases from V and 6 bases from J, with 10 bases between. This CDR3 is built from 12 residues. The CDR3 DNA sequence: TGCGCCAGCAGCAACGGGGAAGCTGAAGCTTTCTTT. Protein product: CASSNGEAEAFF.

The V gene is TRBV29-1, the J gene TRBJ1-2, with no clear D. The CDR3 covers 14 residues. The V gene lost 4 bases and the J gene lost 7 bases, with 19 bases spanning the gap. Germline V lookup: CDR1 SQVTM, CDR2 ANQGSEA. In nucleotides, the CDR3 is TGCAGCGTTGGTTTCCAGGAGTCGCGTTTTGGCTACACCTTC. Amino acid sequence: CSVGFQESRFGYTF.